What follows are 15 T cell receptor beta chains derived from one specimen sequenced in a study of Ad26.COV2.S vaccination and SARS-CoV-2 variants (dated by TCRdb to the early 2020s). The method behind the library was the immunoSEQ multiplex PCR assay. TCRdb mirrors the immuneACCESS table, restricted to in-frame sequences. Some clones are absent from its copies; in checked studies, under half trace to an unresolved V gene, and the reason for the others is unknown. In this sample the table shows fewer than 800,000 clones, roughly 90% of which occur a single time. Roughly 1.5% of the sample is taken by the ten largest. This specimen's treatment or condition label, per the study, means: about 20 received Ad26.COV2.S at low or high dose, single or two shots; about 5 received placebo; per-sample allocation not given. Repertoires of vaccine and placebo recipients were sequenced from samples taken on day 63 after the first injection.

The sample consisted of peripheral blood, taken in a trial of Ad26.COV2.S vaccine versus placebo. The receptor source for this set is a person aged 18-65 years who received the Ad26.COV2.S COVID-19 vaccine or a placebo.

This chain joins TRBV29-1 and TRBJ2-7; a weak D match, TRBD1 (6 bases). The V and J ends lost 2 bases and 4 bases respectively, with 15 bases between them. Looked up from germline, CDR1 is SQVTM and CDR2 is ANQGSEA. The CDR3 loop spans 14 amino acids. The DNA of the CDR3 is TGCAGCGTTGAATATGGGGGCGCTGGTTACGAGCAGTACTTC. As protein: CSVEYGGAGYEQYF.

The chain employs TRBV7-9 and TRBJ2-1; D is possibly TRBD1 or TRBD2 (5 bases each). The CDR3 loop spans 16 amino acids. CDR1 is SEHNR, CDR2 FQNEAQ, per germline (reference sequence). Trimming left V 5 bases short and J 5 bases short, with 19 bases between. CDR3 coding DNA: TGTGCCAGCAGCGACTTTACCGGGACGCAAGACAATGAGCAGTTCTTC. This sequence encodes CASSDFTGTQDNEQFF.

V usage is TRBV4-2 and J usage is TRBJ1-5, with 7 bases that match TRBD1. CDR3 length: 15 amino acids. From germline, CDR1 is LGHNA and CDR2 YNFKEQ. J lost 6 bases, V lost 0 bases, and 5 bases had no gene match. CDR3 DNA: TGTGCCAGCAGCCAAGATCAGGGGGGCGGTCAGCCCCAGCATTTT. As protein: CASSQDQGGGQPQHF.

The rearrangement joins TRBV7-2 to TRBJ2-7; D is tentatively TRBD1 or TRBD2 (6 bases each). Germline CDR1 SGHTA, CDR2 FQGNSA. The V end was cut by 5 bases, the J end by 1 base, with 21 bases between. This CDR3 contains 17 residues. CDR3 nucleotides: TGTGCCAGCAGCCCCCGGGTGTGGGGGGCAATTTCCTACGAGCAGTACTTC. It is translated as CASSPRVWGAISYEQYF.

CDR3 region: CASSDDGGRAYNEQFF. CDR3 DNA: TGTGCCAGCAGTGACGACGGGGGTCGGGCCTACAATGAGCAGTTCTTC. The rearrangement joins TRBV6-4 to TRBJ2-1, with D tentatively TRBD2 (6 bases). Germline values: CDR1 MRHNA, CDR2 SNTAGT. The CDR3 is made up of 16 amino acids. V gave up 2 bases and J gave up 2 bases, with 13 bases separating them.

On this clone: The identical CDR3 is also encoded by other nucleotide sequences in the sample. This chain uses TRBV27 with TRBJ1-5, with a tentative D call TRBD1 (5 bases). The CDR3 is 13 amino acids. V dropped 11 bases and J dropped 4 bases, with 15 bases sitting between them. Germline CDR1 and CDR2: MNHEY and SMNVEV (reference sequence). The CDR3 DNA is TGTGCCTCGGGGGGGTATGGGAATCAGCCCCAGCATTTT. Amino acid sequence: CASGGYGNQPQHF.

The V call is TRBV12-3 or TRBV12-4, the J call TRBJ2-7; D not certain. The CDR3 runs to 11 residues. Trimming stripped 6 bases from V and 5 bases from J, with 8 bases between. CDR3: CASRRGDEQYF. In nucleotides, the CDR3 is TGTGCCAGCAGACGTGGCGACGAGCAGTACTTC.

This chain connects TRBV7-9 to TRBJ2-5, with 7 bases aligning to TRBD1. The CDR3 is made up of 11 amino acids. From germline, CDR1 is SEHNR and CDR2 FQNEAQ (reference sequence). CDR3 amino acids: CVTGVQETQYF. As DNA, the CDR3 is TGTGTCACAGGGGTCCAAGAGACCCAGTACTTC.

The gene calls are TRBV7-9 and TRBJ1-4; weak D call: TRBD1 (5 bases). This CDR3 spans 16 amino acids. Germline V CDR1 and CDR2: SEHNR, FQNEAQ (reference sequence). The germline V and J ends were trimmed by 3 bases and 8 bases, with 19 bases remaining between them. The CDR3 loop reads CASSFTSGTILEKLFF. The CDR3 DNA follows: TGTGCCAGCAGCTTCACGTCCGGGACTATCTTAGAAAAACTGTTTTTT. Using reference TRBV7-9 and TRBJ1-4 for the parts outside the CDR3, the full variable domain is DTGVSQNPRHKITKRGQNVTFRCDPISEHNRLYWYRQTLGQGPEFLTYFQNEAQLEKSRLLSDRFSAERPKGSFSTLEIQRTEQGDSAMYLCASSFTSGTILEKLFFGSGTQLSVL.

V gene TRBV18 combines with J gene TRBJ2-6; D uncertain. Germline V gives CDR1 KGHSH, CDR2 LQKENI. The CDR3 has 15 residues. V was pared by 6 bases and J by 0 bases, with 9 bases between. The CDR3 is CASSPRSSGANVLTF. CDR3 DNA: TGTGCCAGCTCCCCCAGGTCCTCTGGGGCCAACGTCCTGACTTTC. Complete variable domain (other parts from reference TRBV18 and TRBJ2-6): NAGVMQNPRHLVRRRGQEARLRCSPMKGHSHVYWYRQLPEEGLKFMVYLQKENIIDESGMPKERFSAEFPKEGPSILRIQQVVRGDSAAYFCASSPRSSGANVLTFGAGSRLTVL.

This clone has a single count. This chain links TRBV6-6 with TRBJ2-3; 8 nucleotides align to TRBD2. The germline V gene encodes CDR1 MNHNY and CDR2 SVGAGI (reference sequence). V trimming: 6 bases; J trimming: 6 bases; junction bases outside the gene matches: 8. The CDR3 runs to 14 residues. The CDR3 DNA reads as TGTGCCAGCAGACCGCCGGGGGGGGGCGATACGCAGTATTTT. Encoded protein: CASRPPGGGDTQYF.

The V gene is TRBV19, the J gene TRBJ1-1; 9 positions agree with TRBD1. Per germline, CDR1 LNHDA and CDR2 SQIVND (reference sequence). The CDR3 contains 16 residues. V was pared by 5 bases and J by 5 bases, with 12 bases of the junction left unmatched. Written as DNA, the CDR3 is TGTGCCAGTAGTCCCCAGGGGACAGGGATTGATACTGAAGCTTTCTTT. This codes for CASSPQGTGIDTEAFF.

The CDR3 is CASSETRVGETQYF. The CDR3 DNA follows: TGCGCCAGCAGTGAGACGAGAGTGGGGGAGACCCAGTACTTC. V usage is TRBV10-2 and J usage is TRBJ2-5; no reliable D call. This CDR3 spans 14 amino acids. V lost 2 bases and J lost 5, with 12 bases in between. Per the germline V gene, CDR1 is WSHSY and CDR2 is SAAADI.

Comments on this clone: At the DNA level, this CDR3 is encoded by other sequences in the same sample as well. The chain uses TRBV6-5 and TRBJ1-1; D gene uncertain. The CDR3 sequence is 11 residues long. The germline CDR1 and CDR2 sequences are MNHEY and SVGAGI. With 3 bases removed from V and 4 bases from J, the gap between germline ends came to 3 bases. CDR3 coding DNA: TGTGCCAGCAGTTATGGCACTGAAGCTTTCTTT. Translation gives CASSYGTEAFF.

The rearrangement uses TRBV5-1 and TRBJ1-6; maybe TRBD1 (5 bases). Trimming pared 0 bases from V and 7 bases from J, leaving 11 bases between. Germline CDR1 SGHRS, CDR2 YFSETQ. This CDR3 is built from 15 residues. This CDR3 reads CASSLAAGPNSPLHF. The CDR3 nucleotides are TGCGCCAGCAGCTTGGCAGCAGGGCCCAATTCACCCCTCCACTTT.